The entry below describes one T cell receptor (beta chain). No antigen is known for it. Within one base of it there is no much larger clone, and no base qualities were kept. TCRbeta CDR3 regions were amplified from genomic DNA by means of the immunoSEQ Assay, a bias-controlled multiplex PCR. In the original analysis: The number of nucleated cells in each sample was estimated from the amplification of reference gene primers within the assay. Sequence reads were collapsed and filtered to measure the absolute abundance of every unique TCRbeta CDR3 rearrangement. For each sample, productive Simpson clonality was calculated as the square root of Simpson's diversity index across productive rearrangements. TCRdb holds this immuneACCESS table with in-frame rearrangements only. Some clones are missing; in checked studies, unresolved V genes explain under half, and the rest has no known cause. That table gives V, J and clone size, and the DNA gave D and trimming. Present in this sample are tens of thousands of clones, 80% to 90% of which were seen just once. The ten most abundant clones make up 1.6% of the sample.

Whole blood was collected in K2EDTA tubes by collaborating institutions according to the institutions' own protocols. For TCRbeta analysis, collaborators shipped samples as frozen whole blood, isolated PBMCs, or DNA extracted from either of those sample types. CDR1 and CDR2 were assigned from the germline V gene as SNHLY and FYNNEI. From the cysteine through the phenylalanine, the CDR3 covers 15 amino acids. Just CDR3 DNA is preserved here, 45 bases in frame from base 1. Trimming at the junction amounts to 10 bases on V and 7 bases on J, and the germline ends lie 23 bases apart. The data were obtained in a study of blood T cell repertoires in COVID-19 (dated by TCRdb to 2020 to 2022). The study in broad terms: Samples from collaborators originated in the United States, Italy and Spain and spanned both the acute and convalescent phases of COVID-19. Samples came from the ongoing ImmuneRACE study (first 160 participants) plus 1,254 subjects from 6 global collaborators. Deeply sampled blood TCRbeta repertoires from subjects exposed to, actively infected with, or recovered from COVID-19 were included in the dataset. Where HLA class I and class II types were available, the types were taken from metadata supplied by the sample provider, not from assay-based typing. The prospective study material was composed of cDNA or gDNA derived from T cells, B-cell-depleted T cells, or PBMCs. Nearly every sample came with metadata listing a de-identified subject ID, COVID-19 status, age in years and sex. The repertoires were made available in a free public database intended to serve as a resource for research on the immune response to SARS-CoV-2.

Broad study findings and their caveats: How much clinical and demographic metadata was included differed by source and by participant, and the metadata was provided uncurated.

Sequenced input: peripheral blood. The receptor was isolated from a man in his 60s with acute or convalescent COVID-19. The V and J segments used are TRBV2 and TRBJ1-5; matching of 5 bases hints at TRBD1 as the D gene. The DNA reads TGTGCCACTGCCCAAGCGGGGGACCGAGGGCAGCCCCAGCATTTT. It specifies CATAQAGDRGQPQHF.